The clone carrying this T cell receptor (beta chain) was seen more than once but under ten times. Deletions cut 2 bases from V and 8 bases from J, with 12 bases between. The germline CDR1 and CDR2 sequences are MNHEY and SVGAGI. The length of the CDR3 is 13 residues. Vbeta (60) and Jbeta (13) primers were used in the PCR. Clones were read by immunoSEQ multiplex PCR, and TCRdb kept only the in-frame ones, dropping some. The sample holds 100,000 to 150,000 clones; more than 15% are singletons and the top ten take about 2.6%. This specimen comes from a study of cytomegalovirus exposure and HLA in healthy donors.

Sequencing was done on a sample of PBMCs. The origin of this receptor is a female donor in good health and CMV-seropositive. The chain carries TRBV6-5 and TRBJ1-2; TRBD1 is a possible D gene (6 bases). CDR3 amino acids: CASSYRVGGGYTF. The CDR3 DNA sequence: TGTGCCAGCAGTTACCGGGTAGGGGGAGGCTACACCTTC.